This is a list of T cell receptor beta chains from one sample in a study of blood T cells in healthy people across ages. Each CDR3 protein is one row after TCRdb ran MiXCR on the 5' RACE reads. The sample lists about 670,000 distinct CDR3 sequences; more than 45% were seen once. The specimen was blood. The origin of the receptors is a woman older than 75 in good health. Each CDR3 is given with its conserved first and last residue. D genes are given only for firm matches. Clone sizes are given selectively: once, few, many, or a class where the clone is expanded.

v_gene	len	d_gene	abundance	j_gene	CDR3nt	CDR3aa
TRBV6-5	16	TRBD2	once	TRBJ2-1	TGTGCCAGTAGTTCTTGGCCGGGACTACCTTACAATGAGCAGTTTTTC	CASSSWPGLPYNEQFF
TRBV24-1	13	-	many	TRBJ2-5	TGTGCCACCAGTGATGGTGGGGGAGAGACCCAGTACTTC	CATSDGGGETQYF
TRBV4-2	15	TRBD1	-	TRBJ2-7	TGTGCCAGCAGCCAAGACAGGACAGGGGTTTACGAGCAGTACTTC	CASSQDRTGVYEQYF
TRBV12-3/TRBV12-4	15	-	-	TRBJ1-6	TGTGCCAGCAGTGGCACTGGCGGGGGTAATTCACCCCTCCACTTT	CASSGTGGGNSPLHF
TRBV7-3	18	TRBD2	few	TRBJ2-1	TGTGCCAGCAGCTTAGACCCCTATAGCGGGAGTCCCCACAATGAGCAGTTCTTC	CASSLDPYSGSPHNEQFF
TRBV11-2	14	TRBD2	-	TRBJ2-5	TGTGCCAGCAGCTTGACCAGCGGGAGTGGGACCCAGTACTTC	CASSLTSGSGTQYF
TRBV5-1	15	-	many	TRBJ2-5	TGCGCCAGCAGCTTGGGAGCAGGGCCCCAAGAGACCCAGTACTTC	CASSLGAGPQETQYF
TRBV30	14	TRBD2	many	TRBJ2-7	TGTGCCAGTGGCCGACTAGCGGGGAACTACGAGCAGTACTTC	CASGRLAGNYEQYF
TRBV7-2	19	TRBD2	-	TRBJ2-1	TGTGCCAGCAGCCTAACTAGCGGAGCTAGTCTGGTCTCCTACAATGAGCAGTTCTTC	CASSLTSGASLVSYNEQFF
TRBV5-6	13	-	-	TRBJ2-7	TGTGCCAGCAGAGGGACGGAGGCCTACGAGCAGTACTTC	CASRGTEAYEQYF
TRBV20-1	15	-	few	TRBJ1-2	TGCAGTGCTAGGAGCCCCGGGACCTTCAGGCGGGGCTACACCTTC	CSARSPGTFRRGYTF
TRBV21-1	12	-	-	TRBJ1-2	TGTGCCAGCCCCTTGACCAGGAATGGCTACACCTTC	CASPLTRNGYTF
TRBV2	12	-	-	TRBJ2-1	TGTGCCAGCAGTCCTAGCTCCGGTGGTAAGTTCTTC	CASSPSSGGKFF
TRBV24-1	15	TRBD1	many	TRBJ2-1	TGTGCCACCAGTGATTCCTCCCGACCAGGGGGTGAGCAGTTCTTC	CATSDSSRPGGEQFF
TRBV3-1	14	-	many	TRBJ2-7	TGTGCCAGCAGTTACCCGGGACTTACCTACGAGCAGTACTTC	CASSYPGLTYEQYF
TRBV27	15	TRBD1	once	TRBJ2-1	TGTGCCAGCAGTTTGTTACCGGGACAGGTCAATGAGCAGTTCTTC	CASSLLPGQVNEQFF
TRBV11-2	16	-	-	TRBJ2-7	TGTGCCAGCAGCTCCTCTGCCGCGGGACTCTCCTACGAGCAGTACTTC	CASSSSAAGLSYEQYF
TRBV7-3	15	TRBD2	many	TRBJ2-1	TGTGCCAGCAGCTTAAGGACTAGCGGGGTCGATGAGCAGTTCTTC	CASSLRTSGVDEQFF
TRBV15	14	-	-	TRBJ1-2	TGTGCCACCAGCAGAGACGTTACTAACTATGGCTACACCTTC	CATSRDVTNYGYTF
TRBV3-1	16	TRBD2	-	TRBJ2-5	TGTGCCAGCAGCCCGACGACTAGCGGGAGGTTAGAGACCCAGTACTTC	CASSPTTSGRLETQYF
TRBV9	17	TRBD2	few	TRBJ2-2	TGTGCCAGCAGCGTCCCCGGGACTAGCGGGAGGTCCGGGGAGCTGTTTTTT	CASSVPGTSGRSGELFF
TRBV25-1	14	-	once	TRBJ2-1	TGTGCCAGCAGAGTGATGGGAGATTACAATGAGCAGTTCTTC	CASRVMGDYNEQFF
TRBV5-1	13	-	many	TRBJ2-5	TGCGCCAGCAGCTTGTTTGCCGACGAGACCCAGTACTTC	CASSLFADETQYF
TRBV7-8	14	-	-	TRBJ2-5	TGTGCCAGCAGCCGGGCCCTCCAAGGAGAGACCCAGTACTTC	CASSRALQGETQYF
TRBV2	15	TRBD1	-	TRBJ2-2	TGTGCCATTAGACAGGGCGAATCGAACACCGGGGAGCTGTTTTTT	CAIRQGESNTGELFF
TRBV18	14	-	many	TRBJ2-7	TGTGCCAGCTCACCCCTAATCTCCGCGGCCGAGCAGTACTTC	CASSPLISAAEQYF
TRBV20-1	13	-	-	TRBJ2-7	TGCAGTGCCACAAGCGGATCGGCTTACGAGCAGTACTTC	CSATSGSAYEQYF
TRBV4-1	16	TRBD1	many	TRBJ1-2	TGCGCCAGCAGCCAAGGGGGACAGAACTTTCTCTATGGCTACACCTTC	CASSQGGQNFLYGYTF
TRBV5-1	14	TRBD2	-	TRBJ2-3	TGCGCCAGCGAGACTAGCGGGGGCACAGATACGCAGTATTTT	CASETSGGTDTQYF
TRBV29-1	13	-	-	TRBJ2-1	TGCAGCGCCGAAACAGGATCCAACACTGAGCAGTTCTTC	CSAETGSNTEQFF
TRBV20-1	15	-	-	TRBJ2-1	TGCAGTGCTCTTTCTAGGACTATCTCCTACAATGAGCAGTTCTTC	CSALSRTISYNEQFF
TRBV20-1	16	-	-	TRBJ2-5	TGCAGTGCACCCAAACAGGGAACGTTGTTGAAAGAGACCCAGTACTTC	CSAPKQGTLLKETQYF
TRBV19	13	-	-	TRBJ1-5	TGTGCCAGTAGGACCTTGAACAATCAGCCCCAGCATTTT	CASRTLNNQPQHF
TRBV7-9	14	-	-	TRBJ1-6	TGTGCCAGCAGCTTACCAACAGATAATTCACCCCTCCACTTT	CASSLPTDNSPLHF
TRBV6-5	15	-	-	TRBJ1-1	TGTGCCAGCAGTTTTCGGTATCAGGGGAACACTGAAGCTTTCTTT	CASSFRYQGNTEAFF
TRBV5-1	14	-	few	TRBJ2-5	TGCGCCAGCTATATTGGGGGCCGGGGAGAGACCCAGTACTTC	CASYIGGRGETQYF
TRBV5-1	16	-	many	TRBJ2-1	TGCGCCAGCAGCGCACGCCCTAGCGAGGCCTGGAATGAGCAGTTCTTC	CASSARPSEAWNEQFF
TRBV10-3	15	-	-	TRBJ2-2	TGTGCCACGGCCCTAGCCGAGACGAACACCGGGGAGCTGTTTTTT	CATALAETNTGELFF
TRBV12-3/TRBV12-4	19	-	-	TRBJ2-5	TGTGCCAGCAGTCAACATTCAGGAGGGATGGGTGGGCTTGGCAATGAGCAGTACTTC	CASSQHSGGMGGLGNEQYF
TRBV4-3	15	-	-	TRBJ2-7	TGCGCCAGCAGCCAAGACAGAGCTTTCGTTTACGAGCAGTACTTC	CASSQDRAFVYEQYF
TRBV12-3/TRBV12-4	17	TRBD2	-	TRBJ2-3	TGTGCCAGCAGTTTAAGAACTAGCGGACCTAGCACAGATACGCAGTATTTT	CASSLRTSGPSTDTQYF
TRBV14	15	-	many	TRBJ2-5	TGTGCCAGCAGCCAAGATGGCGGTGAATTGGGGACCCAGTACTTC	CASSQDGGELGTQYF
TRBV2	15	-	-	TRBJ2-4	TGTGCCAGCAGTGATGTTGACCTAGCCAAAAACATTCAGTACTTC	CASSDVDLAKNIQYF
TRBV11-2	17	-	once	TRBJ2-3	TGTGCCAGCAGCTTAGAGGTCGGGCGGTATATCACAGATACGCAGTATTTT	CASSLEVGRYITDTQYF
TRBV4-2	15	-	-	TRBJ1-6	TGTGCCAGCAGCCATACTGGACAGTCTAATTCACCCCTCCACTTT	CASSHTGQSNSPLHF
TRBV3-1	14	-	-	TRBJ1-2	TGTGCCAGCAGCCAAGACACCAGGAGCGGGGGCTACACCTTC	CASSQDTRSGGYTF
TRBV9	15	-	few	TRBJ1-1	TGTGCCAGCAGCCCAATCCCCCGGGGAGGGACTGAAGCTTTCTTT	CASSPIPRGGTEAFF
TRBV10-3	13	-	-	TRBJ1-4	TGTGCCACCTTCAGTGCAACTAATGAAAAACTGTTTTTT	CATFSATNEKLFF
TRBV25-1	15	TRBD2	-	TRBJ2-3	TGTGCCAGCAGTCCCCTAGCGGACCCCACAGATACGCAGTATTTT	CASSPLADPTDTQYF
TRBV10-3	16	TRBD2	-	TRBJ2-3	TGTGCCATCAGTGAGTCGGGACTAGCAGGCACAGATACGCAGTATTTT	CAISESGLAGTDTQYF
TRBV3-1	13	-	-	TRBJ2-2	TGTGCCAGCAACTCCTATTCATCCGGGGAGCTGTTTTTT	CASNSYSSGELFF
TRBV12-3/TRBV12-4	15	-	once	TRBJ2-7	TGTGCCAGCAGTTCCCCTTACGGGGAGTCCTACGAGCAGTACTTC	CASSSPYGESYEQYF
TRBV7-9	16	TRBD1	few	TRBJ1-5	TGTGCCAGCAGCTTAGCAGGGGGCGGCGGCAATCAGCCCCAGCATTTT	CASSLAGGGGNQPQHF
TRBV25-1	15	TRBD1	few	TRBJ2-2	TGTGCCAGCAGTGTCACAGGGGGCAACACCGGGGAGCTGTTTTTT	CASSVTGGNTGELFF